This T cell receptor (beta chain) was sequenced during a study of cytomegalovirus exposure and HLA in healthy donors. The wider study: Findings of an earlier analysis included 110 million or so unique TCR beta sequences from around 180 million T cells. Study conclusions and caveats: TCR beta sequences reportedly predicted most subjects' HLA-A and HLA-B alleles accurately. Only CMV serostatus was available as immune exposure information. Reportedly, a later analysis found an Asian-associated ancestry cluster had fewer N-insertions than the approximately 700-donor mean.

Germline CDR1 SGHAT, CDR2 FQNNGV. V was shortened by 6 bases and J by 0 bases, with 12 bases between the two germline ends. The CDR3 covers 14 residues. On this clone itself: The antigen is undetermined.

PCR was performed using 60 Vbeta and 13 Jbeta primers. TCRdb's table, derived via immunoSEQ multiplex PCR, lists solely in-frame clones and lacks some. The table records 95,000 to 150,000 clones, roughly 76% of them present only once. The sample consisted of PBMCs. This TCR came from a man aged 30 to 39 in good health and CMV-seronegative. The chain carries TRBV11-2 and TRBJ2-7; a possible D gene is TRBD1 (6 bases). The CDR3 sequence: CASSLDRFSYEQYF. The CDR3 DNA reads TGTGCCAGCAGTCTAGACAGGTTCTCCTACGAGCAGTACTTC.